The source of this T cell receptor (beta chain) is a study of T cell responses to AZD1222 COVID-19 vaccine (dated by TCRdb to the early 2020s). In terms of the full investigation: A total of 233 trial participants underwent TCR sequencing, of whom about 200 had received two doses of AZD1222 and some 26 had received two doses of the MenACWY control vaccine. Trial participants were enrolled by age into subgroups of 18-55, 56-69 and 70-plus years, and roughly 150, 30 and 60 TCR-sequenced participants, respectively, were included in these subgroups.

For CDR1 and CDR2, the germline V gene lists MNHNS and SASEGT. Inclusive of the bounding cysteine and phenylalanine, the CDR3 is 17 residues long. Left in the record is the CDR3 DNA by itself, 51 bases read in frame from the first base. A distance of 12 bases separates the germline ends of V and J, which lose 3 bases and 0 bases respectively. On this clone: There is no known antigen for this receptor. One base away there is no much larger clone; base qualities are not given.

What the research found in general, with its limitations: A significant rise in spike-specific TCR breadth and depth was observed after two AZD1222 doses relative to day 0 and relative to MenACWY recipients. CD4 TCRs associated with the vaccine covered the entire spike protein, and the dominant responses were in regions 160-218 and 743-854. Nearly half of unique spike-specific TCRs reportedly recognized epitopes outside regions mutated in the B.1.351 and B.1.1.7 variants. Conclusions about previously exposed vaccinees are limited because only five or six AZD1222 recipients were SARS-CoV-2 seropositive at baseline. Participants were mostly white British, with more females than males. The authors suggested clonal diversity may have been underestimated. The 56-69-year group was small, and its depth increase did not reach significance, likely because of low power. Because no samples from the day 14 peak response were available, repertoires could be characterized only after the peak T cell response.

The CDR3 regions of human TCRbeta chains were analyzed by immunosequencing. Under the source paper's analysis protocol: Repertoire TCRs were matched against a reference library of SARS-CoV-2-specific TCRs generated with the MIRA antigen-specificity platform. Breadth was defined as the fraction of unique TCRs that were SARS-CoV-2-associated. Depth was defined as the fraction of total T cells that were SARS-CoV-2-associated. Using the MIRA data, every spike-specific TCR was mapped to the spike region that the TCR reacted to and assigned to either a CD4 or a CD8 class. Log10-transformed breadth and depth values were compared by one-way ANOVA with Sidak's multiple comparisons tests. What TCRdb holds here is the immuneACCESS table cut down to in-frame rearrangements. Part of the clones is not present; checked against another copy, under half of the missing clones reflect an unresolved V gene, and the others are unexplained. Clone size and V and J calls were adopted from that table, with D and trimming inferred from the DNA. This sample gives over 95,000 clones in total; almost 90% of them show up just once. Of the sample, roughly 15% is held by the ten largest clones.

The label giving this sample's time point can be read as: about 28 days (+/-7) after the second vaccine dose. AZD1222 recipients given second doses at about 4 weeks or at about 12 weeks were pooled, since spike-specific TCR depth and breadth were not found to differ between the two schedules. The vaccinee samples were drawn from two UK trials, COV001 and COV002, one of which was a single-blind randomized controlled phase 2/3 trial testing AZD1222 (ChAdOx1 nCoV-19) in healthy adults. For TCRbeta chain sequencing, PBMC samples from trial participants were taken at day 0 and at day 28 after the second dose.

This receptor chain uses TRBV6-1 and TRBJ2-6; perhaps TRBD1 is the D gene, with 5 bases matching. The clonotype originates from an adult who received the AZD1222 COVID-19 vaccine. Sequenced here: peripheral blood, sampled 28 days after the second AZD1222 dose. Here is the DNA: TGTGCCAGCAGTGATCGGACAACGGGCTCTGGGGCCAACGTCCTGACTTTC. Translated, it reads CASSDRTTGSGANVLTF.